The clone carrying this TCR beta chain was seen a few times. Its antigen is not identified. The CDR3 covers 13 residues. The germline V gene has CDR1 SGHTA and CDR2 FQGTGA. Deletions cut 0 bases from V and 5 bases from J, with 8 bases between. Autoimmunity was present in every CD3G-deficient patient, worse in two. Amplification used 52 TRBV primers and 13 TRBJ primers. Sequencing used immunoSEQ multiplex PCR; TCRdb keeps in-frame clones, though not all of them. Of about 23,000 clones listed, 70% to 90% are singletons. This record comes from a study of regulatory T cells. Study-level points and caveats: Hydrophobic residues at CDR3 positions 6 and 7 were enriched in conventional CD4+ T cells of CD3G-deficient patients. Patient repertoires had restricted TRB V-J pairs and skewed V and J usage, most in Tregs.

This rearrangement joins TRBV7-3 to TRBJ2-7; D unclear. This clonotype was sampled from a child younger than 18 with CD3G deficiency. The sequencing sample was made of conventional CD4+ T cells sorted from blood. CDR3 nucleotides: TGTGCCAGCAGCTTAACCCCGGCTGACGAGCAGTACTTC. Residues: CASSLTPADEQYF.